Presented here are 30 T cell receptor beta chains from one specimen sequenced in a study of OX40 agonist ivuxolimab in advanced cancers. The table came from immunoSEQ multiplex PCR; TCRdb's copy has only in-frame clones and leaves some out. The sample lists around 80,000 clones, roughly 87% occurring once. Sample: CD4+ or CD8+ T cells sorted from blood, taken in a trial of the OX40 agonist ivuxolimab. These receptors were obtained from an adult with an advanced solid tumor such as melanoma, head and neck, liver or kidney cancer.

This chain links TRBV9 with TRBJ2-2; no clear D gene. The CDR3 extends over 15 amino acids. The V gene's germline CDR1 is SGDLS and CDR2 YYNGEE. Trimming removed 3 bases at V and 2 bases at J, with 11 bases between. The CDR3 is CASSDRQINTGELFF. The CDR3 coding sequence is TGTGCCAGCAGCGATCGTCAGATAAACACCGGGGAGCTGTTTTTT.

The chain joins TRBV7-3 to TRBJ2-1, with 8 bases identical to TRBD1. Germline V CDR1 and CDR2: SGHTA, FQGTGA. J gave up 5 bases and V 6 bases, and 9 bases lay outside the gene matches. The CDR3 length is 15 residues. The CDR3 protein is CASSPTGAVNNEQFF. The CDR3 DNA reads TGTGCCAGCAGTCCGACAGGGGCCGTAAACAATGAGCAGTTCTTC.

J is TRBJ2-1 and V is TRBV28; TRBD2 is a possible D gene (6 bases). This CDR3 has 13 amino acids. V was clipped by 8 bases and J by 9 bases, with 17 bases between them. CDR1 is MDHEN and CDR2 is SYDVKM in the germline V gene. For the CDR3, the DNA is TGTGCCAGCGCCGGGAGATTTAGGGGTGAGCAGTTCTTC. It is translated as CASAGRFRGEQFF.

This chain uses TRBV28 with TRBJ2-1; 7 bases align to TRBD1. Germline V CDR1 and CDR2: MDHEN, SYDVKM. The V segment lost 5 bases and the J segment 0 bases; nucleotides outside the gene matches: 4. The CDR3 has 15 amino acids. The CDR3 loop reads CASSKRQGSYNEQFF. Here the CDR3 DNA reads TGTGCCAGCAGTAAACGACAGGGCTCCTACAATGAGCAGTTCTTC. The whole variable domain, remainder taken from reference TRBV28 and TRBJ2-1, is DVKVTQSSRYLVKRTGEKVFLECVQDMDHENMFWYRQDPGLGLRLIYFSYDVKMKEKGDIPEGYSVSREKKERFSLILESASTNQTSMYLCASSKRQGSYNEQFFGPGTRLTVL.

The chain joins TRBV27 to TRBJ2-7; TRBD2 aligns across 10 bases. The CDR3 consists of 15 residues. CDR1 is MNHEY, CDR2 SMNVEV, per germline (reference sequence). V gave up 4 bases and J gave up 3 bases; unmatched junction bases: 6. The CDR3 DNA sequence: TGTGCCAGCAGTTCTAAGACTAGCGGGCACTACGAGCAGTACTTC. Protein: CASSSKTSGHYEQYF.

CDR3 coding DNA: TGTGCCAGTAGTATAGTGCAGGGGGCTGGAGTGGAGACCCAGTACTTC. It specifies CASSIVQGAGVETQYF. The genes are TRBV19 and TRBJ2-5, with TRBD1 matching over 8 bases. The germline gives CDR1 LNHDA, CDR2 SQIVND (reference sequence). The CDR3 has 16 amino acids. Unmatched junction bases numbered 9, after V lost 1 base and J lost 5 bases.

The rearrangement links TRBV7-9 to TRBJ2-3; D uncertain. The V and J ends lost 5 bases and 11 bases respectively, with 20 bases between them. The V gene's germline CDR1 is SEHNR and CDR2 FQNEAQ (reference sequence). The CDR3 has 14 residues. The CDR3 DNA follows: TGTGCCAGCAGCACACTCTCCGCAATGGTGGGGCAGTATTTT. Translation: CASSTLSAMVGQYF.

The chain uses TRBV28 and TRBJ2-7; TRBD2 matches at 7 bases. The germline gives CDR1 MDHEN, CDR2 SYDVKM. After removal of 3 bases from V and 2 bases from J, the junction contained 4 bases not matched to a gene. The CDR3 is made up of 14 amino acids. CDR3 sequence (DNA): TGTGCCAGCAGTTTTAGCGGGCCGGCCTACGAGCAGTACTTC. The encoded protein is CASSFSGPAYEQYF.

J is TRBJ2-1 and V is TRBV9, with 7 bases that match TRBD2. The V gene end was trimmed by 0 bases and the J gene end by 6 bases; junction bases not matched to a gene: 12. The CDR3 consists of 17 residues. Looked up from germline, CDR1 is SGDLS and CDR2 is YYNGEE. The CDR3 loop reads CASSVGVRGRVINEQFF. The CDR3 nucleotides are TGTGCCAGCAGCGTAGGGGTAAGAGGGAGGGTCATCAATGAGCAGTTCTTC. Full variable domain (outside the CDR3, taken from reference TRBV9 and TRBJ2-1): DSGVTQTPKHLITATGQRVTLRCSPRSGDLSVYWYQQSLDQGLQFLIQYYNGEERAKGNILERFSAQQFPDLHSELNLSSLELGDSALYFCASSVGVRGRVINEQFFGPGTRLTVL.

The rearrangement joins TRBV21-1 to TRBJ2-7; the D call of TRBD2 is as the table states it, not checked on the DNA. TRBV21-1 is tagged as a pseudogene. CDR3 length: 11 residues. The chain's CDR3 is CASLTPYEQYF. The CDR3 region has the DNA TGTGCCAGCCTGACTCCGTACGAGCAGTACTTC.

J is TRBJ2-7 and V is TRBV10-2; D is ambiguous. The V end was cut by 9 bases, the J end by 2 bases, with 14 bases between. Looked up from germline, CDR1 is WSHSY and CDR2 is SAAADI. This CDR3 contains 13 residues. CDR3 amino acids: CASESSQTYEQYF. CDR3 nucleotide sequence: TGCGCCAGTGAGTCGTCACAGACCTACGAGCAGTACTTC.

The chain uses TRBV10-3 and TRBJ2-2; possible D gene TRBD2, 6 bases. Trimming removed 6 bases at V and 7 bases at J, with 18 bases between. Germline values: CDR1 ENHRY, CDR2 SYGVKD. CDR3 length equals 15 residues. CDR3 sequence (DNA): TGTGCCATCAGAGAGACTAGTTCGTTGGGCGGGGAGCTGTTTTTT. It specifies CAIRETSSLGGELFF.

The chain employs TRBV2 and TRBJ1-5; 8 bases are shared with TRBD1. V was pared by 7 bases and J by 0 bases, with 2 bases of the junction left unmatched. The CDR3 length is 14 residues. Germline lookup yields CDR1 SNHLY and CDR2 FYNNEI. CDR3 amino acids: CASNRGYSNQPQHF. Here the CDR3 DNA reads TGTGCCAGCAACAGGGGGTATAGCAATCAGCCCCAGCATTTT.

This clone came up a few times. V and J are TRBV15 and TRBJ2-3; TRBD2 aligns across 12 bases. Germline V gene lookup returns CDR1 LNHNV and CDR2 YYDKDF (reference sequence). The V and J ends lost 1 base and 0 bases, in that order; junction bases with no gene match: 8. This CDR3 is 19 amino acids long. As DNA, the CDR3 is TGTGCCACCAGCAGAGCCGGACTAGCGGGACCTTCTAGCACAGATACGCAGTATTTT. It specifies CATSRAGLAGPSSTDTQYF.

A word on this clone: Other nucleotide sequences in the sample specify the same CDR3. The rearrangement uses TRBV5-1 and TRBJ2-7; TRBD2 aligns across 12 bases. The length of the CDR3 is 15 residues. The J segment lost 4 bases and the V segment lost 0 bases, leaving 2 bases of the junction unmatched. Germline CDR1 is SGHRS and CDR2 is YFSETQ. CDR3 in amino acids: CASSLGLAGVYEQYF. The CDR3, as DNA: TGCGCCAGCAGCTTGGGACTAGCGGGAGTGTACGAGCAGTACTTC.

This chain uses TRBV14 with TRBJ2-3, with D tentatively TRBD2 (6 bases). Germline lookup yields CDR1 SGHDN and CDR2 FVKESK. The CDR3 spans 15 residues. The V end lost 6 bases, the J end lost 1 base, and 14 bases lay between the germline ends. The CDR3 loop is CASSGTLLRTDTQYF. The CDR3 DNA reads as TGTGCCAGCAGTGGGACTCTCCTTCGCACAGATACGCAGTATTTT.

The chain has TRBV29-1 and TRBJ2-2; 7 bases match TRBD1. V was clipped by 5 bases and J by 2 bases; unmatched bases: 5. The CDR3 consists of 14 residues. Looked up from germline, CDR1 is SQVTM and CDR2 is ANQGSEA. Written as DNA, the CDR3 is TGCAGCGTTTTTTGGACAGGAAACACCGGGGAGCTGTTTTTT. Translated, it gives CSVFWTGNTGELFF.

The chain recombines TRBV11-2 with TRBJ1-2; a weak D match, TRBD1 (5 bases). The germline gives CDR1 SGHAT, CDR2 FQNNGV. This CDR3 contains 16 residues. Trimming took 0 bases from V and 2 from J, leaving 13 bases between them. DNA for the CDR3: TGTGCCAGCAGCTTAGATCTCGCAGGGATCAACTATGGCTACACCTTC. Translation: CASSLDLAGINYGYTF.

This clone has a single count. The rearrangement uses TRBV7-9 and TRBJ2-6; 10 nucleotides match TRBD1. CDR3 length equals 16 residues. CDR1 is SEHNR and CDR2 is FQNEAQ in the germline V gene (reference sequence). The J segment lost 2 bases and the V segment lost 5 bases, leaving 3 bases of the junction unmatched. The CDR3 DNA follows: TGTGCCAGCAGCCTCGGACAGGGGGCTGGGGCCAACGTCCTGACTTTC. Translation: CASSLGQGAGANVLTF. Together with reference TRBV7-9 and TRBJ2-6, the CDR3 gives the full variable domain: DTGVSQNPRHKITKRGQNVTFRCDPISEHNRLYWYRQTLGQGPEFLTYFQNEAQLEKSRLLSDRFSAERPKGSFSTLEIQRTEQGDSAMYLCASSLGQGAGANVLTFGAGSRLTVL.

The V call is TRBV30, the J call TRBJ2-5, with D uncertain. V was clipped by 0 bases and J by 5 bases, with 4 bases between them. This CDR3 is 11 amino acids long. Per the germline V gene, CDR1 is GTSNPN and CDR2 is SVGIG (reference sequence). The CDR3 is CAWSVGETQYF. The CDR3 DNA reads as TGTGCCTGGAGTGTAGGGGAGACCCAGTACTTC.

V is TRBV5-1 and J is TRBJ2-7; weak D call: TRBD1 (5 bases). V was clipped by 0 bases and J by 4 bases, with 14 bases between them. Germline lookup yields CDR1 SGHRS and CDR2 YFSETQ. The CDR3 consists of 15 residues. This chain's CDR3 is CASSLDGAQGYEQYF. CDR3 DNA sequence: TGCGCCAGCAGCTTGGATGGGGCGCAGGGTTACGAGCAGTACTTC.

The chain uses TRBV6-5 and TRBJ2-1; D gene unclear. The CDR3 has 11 amino acids. The germline V and J ends were trimmed by 7 bases and 9 bases, with 10 bases remaining between them. Looked up from germline, CDR1 is MNHEY and CDR2 is SVGAGI. CDR3 in DNA: TGTGCCAGCATTGGACGAGGTGAGCAGTTCTTC. Protein product: CASIGRGEQFF.

J is TRBJ1-1 and V is TRBV30; unclear D gene. Germline-derived CDR1 and CDR2 are GTSNPN and SVGIG (reference sequence). This CDR3 spans 11 amino acids. V lost 5 bases, J lost 4 bases, and 8 bases lay in between. CDR3: CAWVRRTEAFF. In DNA form, the CDR3 reads TGTGCCTGGGTCCGCCGCACTGAAGCTTTCTTT.

The gene calls are TRBV7-2 and TRBJ2-7; D is ambiguous. Trimming pared 5 bases from V and 3 bases from J, leaving 5 bases between. Germline values: CDR1 SGHTA, CDR2 FQGNSA. CDR3 length: 11 residues. The CDR3 reads CASSPSYEQYF. CDR3 nucleotide sequence: TGTGCCAGCAGCCCTAGCTACGAGCAGTACTTC.

The chain carries TRBV7-2 and TRBJ2-1; D not certain. V lost 1 base to trimming and J lost 5 bases, with 9 bases between them. The CDR3 totals 14 residues. Germline lookup yields CDR1 SGHTA and CDR2 FQGNSA. Here the CDR3 reads CASSLEAGDNEQFF. DNA for the CDR3: TGTGCCAGCAGCTTAGAGGCTGGGGACAATGAGCAGTTCTTC. Drawing the rest from reference TRBV7-2 and TRBJ2-1, the complete variable domain is GAGVSQSPSNKVTEKGKDVELRCDPISGHTALYWYRQSLGQGLEFLIYFQGNSAPDKSGLPSDRFSAERTGGSVSTLTIQRTQQEDSAVYLCASSLEAGDNEQFFGPGTRLTVL.

As DNA, the CDR3 is TGCGCCAGCAGCTATGAGGGACTAGCGGGAGGGTCTGAGCAGTTCTTC. As protein: CASSYEGLAGGSEQFF. The V call is TRBV5-1, the J call TRBJ2-1; 16 bases match TRBD2. CDR3 length: 16 residues. V lost 3 bases to trimming and J lost 9 bases; unmatched junction nucleotides: 6. Germline loops: CDR1 SGHRS, CDR2 YFSETQ. The variable domain in full, completed from reference TRBV5-1 and TRBJ2-1, reads KAGVTQTPRYLIKTRGQQVTLSCSPISGHRSVSWYQQTPGQGLQFLFEYFSETQRNKGNFPGRFSGRQFSNSRSEMNVSTLELGDSALYLCASSYEGLAGGSEQFFGPGTRLTVL.

The CDR3 DNA is TGTGCCAGCAGCGTAGCCCCAGGGGGGAAGACGAATGAGCAGTTCTTC. Translated, it gives CASSVAPGGKTNEQFF. V and J are TRBV9 and TRBJ2-1; D is perhaps TRBD1 (7 bases). Trimming took off 0 bases at V and 7 bases at J, with 17 bases between the two ends. The CDR3 extends over 16 amino acids. Germline V gene lookup returns CDR1 SGDLS and CDR2 YYNGEE.

The chain employs TRBV21-1 and TRBJ1-5. TRBV21-1 is reported as a pseudogene. The CDR3 spans 18 residues. The CDR3 here is CASSKKEHRDGWNQPQHF. The CDR3 DNA reads TGTGCCAGCAGCAAAAAAGAGCACCGGGACGGGTGGAATCAGCCCCAGCATTTT.

The chain recombines TRBV5-1 with TRBJ1-5, with D unresolved. The ends were cut back, 4 bases at V and 1 base at J, with 9 bases in the middle. There are 14 residues in the CDR3. Germline CDR1 and CDR2: SGHRS and YFSETQ. The CDR3 here is CASSPEGSNQPQHF. CDR3 DNA sequence: TGCGCCAGCAGCCCAGAGGGAAGCAATCAGCCCCAGCATTTT. The full variable domain, completed using reference TRBV5-1 and TRBJ1-5, is KAGVTQTPRYLIKTRGQQVTLSCSPISGHRSVSWYQQTPGQGLQFLFEYFSETQRNKGNFPGRFSGRQFSNSRSEMNVSTLELGDSALYLCASSPEGSNQPQHFGDGTRLSIL.

The chain joins TRBV28 to TRBJ2-7; TRBD1 or TRBD2 may be the D gene (5 bases each). This CDR3 spans 14 amino acids. V was cut by 2 bases and J by 2 bases, with 10 bases left in between. CDR1 and CDR2 (germline): MDHEN, SYDVKM. The CDR3 protein is CASSLGGTPYEQYF. The CDR3 coding sequence is TGTGCCAGCAGTTTAGGGGGTACTCCCTACGAGCAGTACTTC.